A selection of T cell receptor beta chains follows, all from one sample in a study of cytomegalovirus exposure and HLA in healthy donors. The repertoire was sequenced with immunoSEQ multiplex PCR; TCRdb's copy has only in-frame clones and lacks some. The repertoire includes some 130,000 clones, roughly four fifths of them detected once, and approximately 1.7% sits in the top ten. The sequenced material came from PBMCs. These TCRs come from a woman aged 45-59 years in good health and CMV-seronegative. The CDR3 runs from the conserved cysteine through the conserved F or W. The D gene is left open where the match is weak. Clone size is not always given. Where it is, it says once, few, many or a class for expanded clones.

. | . | TRBJ1-2 | TRBV9 | TGTGCCAGCAGCCGACCCCAGGGGCCTTTATTTGGCTACACCTTC | CASSRPQGPLFGYTF
once | TRBD1 | TRBJ1-2 | TRBV19 | TGTGCCAGTAGTGGGAGGACAGGGACCAACTATGGCTACACCTTC | CASSGRTGTNYGYTF
. | . | TRBJ1-1 | TRBV7-2 | TGTGCCAGCAGCCCCCCCTTCAACACTGAAGCTTTCTTT | CASSPPFNTEAFF
. | . | TRBJ2-7 | TRBV2 | TGTGCCAGCAGTTACGGACAGGGGTTGGCTAGCGGGAGCTACGAGCAGTACTTC | CASSYGQGLASGSYEQYF
few | TRBD1 | TRBJ2-2 | TRBV6-5 | TGTGCCAGCAGTTTGGCGACAGGGTTGTCCACCGGGGAGCTGTTTTTT | CASSLATGLSTGELFF
. | TRBD1 | TRBJ1-4 | TRBV6-1 | TGTGCCAGCAGTGAAATGGGGACAGGGGGTCGTGAAAAACTGTTTTTT | CASSEMGTGGREKLFF
once | . | TRBJ1-2 | TRBV4-3 | TGCGCCAGCAGCCAAGATGAGGTAAACTATGGCTACACCTTC | CASSQDEVNYGYTF
. | TRBD2 | TRBJ2-3 | TRBV7-9 | TGTGCCAGCAGCTTAGCCGGGACTAGCGGGAGATGGAGCACAGATACGCAGTATTTT | CASSLAGTSGRWSTDTQYF
. | . | TRBJ1-2 | TRBV4-3 | TGCGCCAGCAGCCAAGATCTAAGGCACCAAAGGGGTTATGGCTACACCTTC | CASSQDLRHQRGYGYTF
. | . | TRBJ1-1 | TRBV5-8 | TGTGCCAGCAGCCACAGCTGGGGTAGGGGTGAAGCTTTCTTT | CASSHSWGRGEAFF
. | . | TRBJ2-5 | TRBV18 | TGTGCCAGCTCACCAATGGGCCCGGGGGAGACCCAGTACTTC | CASSPMGPGETQYF
. | . | TRBJ1-2 | TRBV9 | TGTGCCAGCAGCGTAGACCCCACCGGGGGCTATGGCTACACCTTC | CASSVDPTGGYGYTF
. | . | TRBJ1-1 | TRBV9 | TGTGCCAGCAGCGTTGGGGGGGCTGGCACTGAAGCTTTCTTT | CASSVGGAGTEAFF
. | TRBD1 | TRBJ1-2 | TRBV30 | TGTGCCTGGAGTCCCGGGACAGGGAACGGCTACACCTTC | CAWSPGTGNGYTF
. | . | TRBJ2-5 | TRBV6-4 | TGTGCCAGCAGTGTAGAACTAACAGAGACCCAGTACTTC | CASSVELTETQYF
. | . | TRBJ2-7 | TRBV6-1 | TGTGCCAGCAGAGAGACAGTCTCCTACGAGCAGTACTTC | CASRETVSYEQYF
. | . | TRBJ2-2 | TRBV18 | TGTGCCAGCTCACCAAAACAGGACACCGGGGAGCTGTTTTTT | CASSPKQDTGELFF
. | TRBD2 | TRBJ2-1 | TRBV4-2 | TGTGCCAGCAGCCAAGAGCTAGCGGGAGACAATGAGCAGTTCTTC | CASSQELAGDNEQFF
. | . | TRBJ1-3 | TRBV2 | TGTGCCAGCTCCATAATAGGACCGGGAGGCAGTCTTGGAAACACCATATATTTT | CASSIIGPGGSLGNTIYF
once | TRBD2 | TRBJ2-1 | TRBV5-1 | TGCGCCAGCAGCGGGACTAGCGGGAGGAAAGAGCAGTTCTTC | CASSGTSGRKEQFF
. | . | TRBJ1-1 | TRBV19 | TGTGCCAGTAGTATCCGGGGAGGAGCTTTCTTT | CASSIRGGAFF
few | . | TRBJ2-5 | TRBV2 | TGTGCCAGCAGTGAAGCTTTAGCGTACCCGGAGACCCAGTACTTC | CASSEALAYPETQYF
. | TRBD1 | TRBJ1-4 | TRBV18 | TGTGCCAGCTCACGCGACAGGGAACTTAATGAAAAACTGTTTTTT | CASSRDRELNEKLFF
. | . | TRBJ1-4 | TRBV4-3 | TGCGCCAGCAGCCAAGTGGGGGGGCGTGGTGAAAAACTGTTTTTT | CASSQVGGRGEKLFF
few | TRBD1 | TRBJ1-1 | TRBV6-5 | TGTGCCAGCAGTCGGGGACAGGAGAACACTGAAGCTTTCTTT | CASSRGQENTEAFF
. | . | TRBJ1-3 | TRBV9 | TGTGCCAGCACCCCTGGCGGGGGACACAGCTGGGGAAACACCATATATTTT | CASTPGGGHSWGNTIYF
. | . | TRBJ2-1 | TRBV4-2 | TGTGCCAGCAGCCAAGAAAGGGGAAATGAGCAGTTCTTC | CASSQERGNEQFF
. | TRBD2 | TRBJ2-6 | TRBV18 | TGTGCCAGCTCGCCCGGGACTAGGGGGGCCAACGTCCTGACTTTC | CASSPGTRGANVLTF
few | . | TRBJ2-1 | TRBV4-2 | TGTGCCAGCAAAAAGAGGGAACCCTCTGGGGATGAGCAGTTCTTC | CASKKREPSGDEQFF
. | . | TRBJ2-3 | TRBV11-2 | TGTGCCAGCAGCTTAGCTAGTACAGATACGCAGTATTTT | CASSLASTDTQYF
. | . | TRBJ2-1 | TRBV6-5 | TGTGCCAGCAGTTACTCCTCCGGGACACCTTACAATGAGCAGTTCTTC | CASSYSSGTPYNEQFF
. | TRBD1 | TRBJ1-1 | TRBV30 | TGTGCCTGGAGGAAGCTTCAAGGACAGGGGGCGAACACTGAAGCTTTCTTT | CAWRKLQGQGANTEAFF
. | . | TRBJ1-5 | TRBV7-2 | TGTGCCAGCAGCTTAACAGGTTTTAGCAATCAGCCCCAGCATTTT | CASSLTGFSNQPQHF
. | TRBD1 | TRBJ2-5 | TRBV7-3 | TGTGCCAGCAGCCCGGGACAGGGTGGGGAGACCCAGTACTTC | CASSPGQGGETQYF
. | TRBD2 | TRBJ2-7 | TRBV5-4 | TGTGCCAGCAGCGGGAAGACTAGCACCAACTACGAGCAGTACTTC | CASSGKTSTNYEQYF
. | . | TRBJ2-5 | TRBV25-1 | TGTGCCAGCAGTGATTGGAGCGGATCCCAAGAGACCCAGTACTTC | CASSDWSGSQETQYF
. | . | TRBJ2-3 | TRBV5-1 | TGCGCCAGCAGCGTGACAGCTAGCACAGATACGCAGTATTTT | CASSVTASTDTQYF
. | TRBD1 | TRBJ2-1 | TRBV5-6 | TGTGCCAGCAGCTTGGCCGGGACAGGATACAATGAGCAGTTCTTC | CASSLAGTGYNEQFF
. | . | TRBJ2-5 | TRBV29-1 | TGCAGCGTTGATCCAGCGATCCAAGAGACCCAGTACTTC | CSVDPAIQETQYF
once | TRBD1 | TRBJ2-7 | TRBV9 | TGTGCCAGCAGCGTTGGGACAGGGCTCTACGAGCAGTACTTC | CASSVGTGLYEQYF
. | . | TRBJ2-3 | TRBV4-2 | TGTGCCAGCAGCCAGGGCCCTCGGGACACTGGCACAGATACGCAGTATTTT | CASSQGPRDTGTDTQYF
. | . | TRBJ1-5 | TRBV7-8 | TGTGCCAGCAGCTTAGCGCGGGGGCTGGGGCAGCCCCAGCATTTT | CASSLARGLGQPQHF
. | . | TRBJ2-7 | TRBV19 | TGTGCCGCGTCCCCGCGCAGGGGCCCCTACGAGCAGTACTTC | CAASPRRGPYEQYF
. | . | TRBJ1-4 | TRBV2 | TGTGCCAGCAGCCAGCAGGCTCGGGAAAAACTGTTTTTT | CASSQQAREKLFF
. | TRBD1 | TRBJ1-1 | TRBV7-3 | TGTGCCAGCAGCCCGACAGGGGGCACTGAAGCTTTCTTT | CASSPTGGTEAFF
few | . | TRBJ1-4 | TRBV7-7 | TGTGCTAGCAGCTTGGGGGGAGGTGAAAAACTGTTTTTT | CASSLGGGEKLFF
. | . | TRBJ1-1 | TRBV6-5 | TGTGCCAGCAGGAGTTGGTCTGAAGCTTTCTTT | CASRSWSEAFF
. | TRBD1 | TRBJ1-1 | TRBV5-1 | TGCGCCAGCAGCTTGGGGGACAGGGGGATGAACACTGAAGCTTTCTTT | CASSLGDRGMNTEAFF
. | TRBD2 | TRBJ2-1 | TRBV9 | TGTGCCAGCAGCGTGGGACTAGCGGGAGTTAGTGAGCAGTTCTTC | CASSVGLAGVSEQFF
few | . | TRBJ2-1 | TRBV4-2 | TGTGCCAGCAGCCAAGATCCCCCCAGGGACAATGAGCAGTTCTTC | CASSQDPPRDNEQFF
. | TRBD1 | TRBJ1-2 | TRBV7-9 | TGTGCCAGCAGCCGAGGCGGGACAGGAGATAATAGTGGCTACCCCTTC | CASSRGGTGDNSGYPF
. | TRBD1 | TRBJ1-1 | TRBV12-5 | TGTGCTAGTGGTGCAATCTGGGACAGGGGGCGTACTGAAGCTTTCTTT | CASGAIWDRGRTEAFF